These 6 T cell receptor beta chains share one sample of origin, sequenced in a study of naive and memory T cell subsets. Both TRBC1 and TRBC2 were covered by a beta constant-region primer of two equimolar oligonucleotides. Nested alpha and beta constant-region primers with the SP2 primer drove four PCR rounds on ligated cDNA. TCRdb reprocessed the UMI-ligation and nested PCR reads via MiXCR and lists one record per CDR3 protein. Of some 83,000 distinct CDR3 sequences in the sample, roughly 9.2% were seen once. Sequenced sample: naive CD8+ T cells from blood. Every receptor here comes from a human donor in good health.

In its sample, this clonotype was seen many times. V and J are TRBV7-8 and TRBJ2-5; 10 bases are a match to TRBD2. The CDR3 is 16 residues long. J lost 2 bases, V lost 5 bases, and 8 bases had no gene match. Germline CDR1 and CDR2: SGHVS and FQNEAQ. CDR3 nucleotides: TGTGCCAGCAGCAGCATAGCGGGAGGCCTACAAGAGACCCAGTACTTC. Residues: CASSSIAGGLQETQYF.

This clonotype was seen repeatedly, ten times or more. The chain links TRBV12-3 or TRBV12-4 to TRBJ2-5; possibly TRBD1 for D (6 bases). This CDR3 has 15 amino acids. Trimming cost V 5 bases and J 4 bases, with 17 bases left between them. The CDR3 loop is CASSAPDRLRETQYF. The CDR3 DNA reads TGTGCCAGCAGTGCCCCAGACAGGCTTAGAGAGACCCAGTACTTC.

This clonotype was detected only a few times. V usage is TRBV12-3 or TRBV12-4 and J usage is TRBJ2-7; D is unresolved. This CDR3 region has 12 residues. Trimming shortened V by 3 bases and J by 7 bases, and 10 bases separated the two germline ends. CDR3 loop: CASSFPRREQYF. The CDR3 nucleotides read TGTGCCAGCAGTTTTCCTCGTCGGGAGCAGTACTTC.

This clonotype was counted a single time. The V call is TRBV28, the J call TRBJ2-5; 8 positions match TRBD2. The V and J ends lost 1 base and 5 bases, in that order; junction bases with no gene match: 6. Germline CDR1 is MDHEN and CDR2 is SYDVKM. The CDR3 length is 15 residues. CDR3 loop: CASSLFAGGGETQYF. CDR3 DNA: TGTGCCAGCAGTTTATTTGCGGGAGGTGGGGAGACCCAGTACTTC. Drawing the rest from reference TRBV28 and TRBJ2-5, the complete variable domain is DVKVTQSSRYLVKRTGEKVFLECVQDMDHENMFWYRQDPGLGLRLIYFSYDVKMKEKGDIPEGYSVSREKKERFSLILESASTNQTSMYLCASSLFAGGGETQYFGPGTRLLVL.

This clonotype was counted ten times or more. This sequence joins TRBV5-1 and TRBJ2-1, with TRBD2 identical over 11 bases. Per the germline V gene, CDR1 is SGHRS and CDR2 is YFSETQ. This CDR3 contains 15 residues. J was trimmed by 9 bases and V by 4 bases; bases with no gene match: 9. The CDR3 here is CASSPGLAGGSEQFF. The CDR3 region has the DNA TGCGCCAGCAGCCCTGGTCTAGCGGGAGGAAGTGAGCAGTTCTTC.

This sequence joins TRBV5-1 and TRBJ2-7; the D is unclear. Germline CDR1 and CDR2: SGHRS and YFSETQ. V shed 0 bases and J shed 3 bases, with 13 bases lying between them. This CDR3 is 15 amino acids long. The CDR3 protein is CASSLERTEHYEQYF. The CDR3 DNA reads TGCGCCAGCAGCTTGGAACGCACAGAACACTACGAGCAGTACTTC.